This entry features one T cell receptor (beta chain) sequence. The antigen is not known. The entry originates in a study of cytomegalovirus exposure and HLA in healthy donors. The study's findings and limits: There were about 160 TCR beta chains listed as cytomegalovirus-associated.

V dropped 1 base and J dropped 5 bases, with 9 bases sitting between them. Germline loops: CDR1 SGHNT, CDR2 YENEEA. This CDR3 spans 14 amino acids. The primer mix had 60 Vbeta and 13 Jbeta primers. The data were produced by immunoSEQ multiplex PCR, yet TCRdb's version contains in-frame clones alone and is incomplete. The sample is made up of 130,000 or so clones, and the top ten hold 1.5% to 1.9% of it. The sequencing input was PBMCs. This sequence joins TRBV11-3 and TRBJ2-1; weak D call: TRBD1 (5 bases). This clonotype was obtained from a woman aged 40 to 50 in good health and CMV-seronegative. Written as DNA, the CDR3 is TGTGCCAGCAGCTTAGGACAGCCAAACAATGAGCAGTTCTTC. Translated, it gives CASSLGQPNNEQFF.